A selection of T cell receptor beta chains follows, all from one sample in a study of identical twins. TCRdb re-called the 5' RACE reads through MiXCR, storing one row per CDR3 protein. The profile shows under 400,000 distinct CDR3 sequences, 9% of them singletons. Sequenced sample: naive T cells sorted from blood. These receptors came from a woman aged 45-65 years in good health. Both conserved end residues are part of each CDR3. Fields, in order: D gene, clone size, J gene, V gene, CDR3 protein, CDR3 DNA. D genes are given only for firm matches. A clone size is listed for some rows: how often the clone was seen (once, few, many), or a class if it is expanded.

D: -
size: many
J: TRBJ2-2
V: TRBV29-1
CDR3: CSVSKGMRGELFF
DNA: TGCAGCGTTTCTAAAGGGATGCGAGGGGAGCTGTTTTTT

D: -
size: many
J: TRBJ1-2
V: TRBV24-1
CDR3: CATSDLTGAGYTF
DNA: TGTGCCACCAGTGATTTGACTGGGGCTGGCTACACCTTC

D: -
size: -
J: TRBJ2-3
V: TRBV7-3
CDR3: CASSSSPMGPTDTQYF
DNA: TGTGCCAGCAGCTCCTCGCCCATGGGGCCCACAGATACGCAGTATTTT

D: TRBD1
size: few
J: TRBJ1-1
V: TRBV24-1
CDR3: CATSDRDRDTEAFF
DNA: TGTGCCACCAGTGATCGGGACAGGGACACTGAAGCTTTCTTT

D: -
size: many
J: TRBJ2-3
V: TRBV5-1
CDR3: CASSLATSWDTQYF
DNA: TGCGCCAGCAGCTTGGCGACCAGTTGGGATACGCAGTATTTT

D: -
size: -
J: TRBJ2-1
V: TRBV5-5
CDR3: CASSFPTLAHNEQFF
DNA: TGTGCCAGCAGCTTTCCTACCTTAGCCCACAATGAGCAGTTCTTC

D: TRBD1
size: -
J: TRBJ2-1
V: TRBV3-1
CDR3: CASSPSGGTQFF
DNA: TGTGCCAGCAGCCCCTCAGGGGGAACGCAGTTCTTC

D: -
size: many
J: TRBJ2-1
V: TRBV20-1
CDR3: CSARRLTYNEQFF
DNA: TGCAGTGCCCGTCGGCTAACCTACAATGAGCAGTTCTTC

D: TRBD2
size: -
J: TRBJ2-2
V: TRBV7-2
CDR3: CASQVLGGPVTGELFF
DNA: TGTGCCTCTCAAGTATTGGGAGGGCCGGTCACCGGGGAGCTGTTTTTT

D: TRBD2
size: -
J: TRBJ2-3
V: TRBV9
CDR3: CASSVVGTSGITTDTQYF
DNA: TGTGCCAGCAGCGTAGTTGGGACTAGCGGAATTACCACAGATACGCAGTATTTT

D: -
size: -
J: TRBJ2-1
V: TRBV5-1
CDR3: CASNLYDNEQFF
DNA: TGCGCCAGCAACCTATATGACAATGAGCAGTTCTTC

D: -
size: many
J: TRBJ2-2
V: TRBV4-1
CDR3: CASSPFLGGGVGELFF
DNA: TGCGCCAGCAGCCCGTTTCTGGGAGGCGGTGTCGGGGAGCTGTTTTTT

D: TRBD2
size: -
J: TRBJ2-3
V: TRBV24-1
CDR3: CATSDLLAGDTDTQYF
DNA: TGTGCCACCAGTGACTTACTAGCGGGAGACACAGATACGCAGTATTTT

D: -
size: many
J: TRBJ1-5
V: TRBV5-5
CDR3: CASRESEEIQPQHF
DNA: TGTGCCAGCAGGGAAAGCGAGGAGATTCAGCCCCAGCATTTT

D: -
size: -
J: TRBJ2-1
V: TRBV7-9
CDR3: CARTTIPQGISYGNEQFF
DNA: TGTGCCAGAACCACTATACCACAGGGAATTTCTTATGGGAATGAGCAGTTCTTC

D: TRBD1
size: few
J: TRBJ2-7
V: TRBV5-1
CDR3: CASSRGPYEQYF
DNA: TGCGCCAGCAGCAGGGGGCCTTACGAGCAGTACTTC

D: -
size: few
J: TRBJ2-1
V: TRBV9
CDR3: CASSVAGGVEQFF
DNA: TGTGCCAGCAGCGTAGCAGGGGGGGTTGAGCAGTTCTTC

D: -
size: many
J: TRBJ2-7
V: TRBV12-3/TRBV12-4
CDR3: CASSPDDSYEQYF
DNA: TGTGCCAGCAGTCCAGACGACTCCTACGAGCAGTACTTC

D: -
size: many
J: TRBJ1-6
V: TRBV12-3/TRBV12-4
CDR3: CASSPQQNSPLHF
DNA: TGTGCCAGCAGTCCCCAGCAGAATTCACCCCTCCACTTT

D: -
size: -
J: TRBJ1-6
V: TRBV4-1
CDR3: CASSRGQFDSPLHF
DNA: TGCGCCAGCAGCCGAGGACAGTTTGATTCACCCCTCCACTTT

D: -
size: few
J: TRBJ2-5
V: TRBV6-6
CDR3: CASRRPNQETQYF
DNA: TGTGCCAGCAGGCGACCGAATCAAGAGACCCAGTACTTC

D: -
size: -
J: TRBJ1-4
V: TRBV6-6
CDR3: CASSSGLPEKLFF
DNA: TGTGCCAGCAGTTCCGGACTGCCAGAAAAACTGTTTTTT

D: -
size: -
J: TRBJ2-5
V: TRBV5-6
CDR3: CASSLRSGLAQYF
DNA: TGTGCCAGCAGCTTGAGGAGTGGGTTGGCCCAGTACTTC

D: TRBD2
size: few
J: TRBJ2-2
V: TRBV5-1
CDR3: CASSLLAGVGTGELFF
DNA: TGCGCCAGCAGCCTCCTAGCGGGAGTCGGCACCGGGGAGCTGTTTTTT

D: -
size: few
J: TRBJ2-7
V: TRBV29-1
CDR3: CSVDLGGSYEQYF
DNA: TGCAGCGTTGACCTGGGGGGTTCCTACGAGCAGTACTTC

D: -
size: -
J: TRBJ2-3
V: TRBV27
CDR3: CASSLTPPGGSPPDTQYF
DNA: TGTGCCAGCAGCCTAACCCCCCCTGGTGGCTCACCCCCAGATACGCAGTATTTT

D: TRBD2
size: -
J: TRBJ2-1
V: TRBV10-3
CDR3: CAISKRLAGDEQFF
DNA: TGTGCCATCAGTAAGCGACTAGCCGGAGATGAGCAGTTCTTC

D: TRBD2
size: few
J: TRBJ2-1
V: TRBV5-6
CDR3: CASSPMTSGGGFDEQFF
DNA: TGTGCCAGCAGCCCTATGACTAGCGGAGGGGGGTTCGATGAGCAGTTCTTC

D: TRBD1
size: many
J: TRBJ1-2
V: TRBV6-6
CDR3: CASSQGQIYGYTF
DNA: TGTGCCAGCAGTCAGGGACAGATCTATGGCTACACCTTC

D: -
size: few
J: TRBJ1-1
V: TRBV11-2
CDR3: CASSLGLTEAFF
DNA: TGTGCCAGCAGCTTAGGACTCACTGAAGCTTTCTTT

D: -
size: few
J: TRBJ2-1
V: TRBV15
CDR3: CATSRDLRHNEQFF
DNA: TGTGCCACCAGCAGAGATCTCCGGCACAATGAGCAGTTCTTC

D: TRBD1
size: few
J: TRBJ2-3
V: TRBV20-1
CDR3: CSASIGQGSTDTQYF
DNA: TGCAGTGCTTCTATCGGACAGGGGAGCACAGATACGCAGTATTTT

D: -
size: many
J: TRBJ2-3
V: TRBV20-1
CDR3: CSATLIAPTDTQYF
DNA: TGCAGTGCTACCCTGATAGCGCCGACAGATACGCAGTATTTT

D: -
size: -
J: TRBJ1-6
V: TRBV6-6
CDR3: CASSYSHTNNSPLHF
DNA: TGTGCCAGCAGTTACTCCCACACGAATAATTCACCCCTCCACTTT

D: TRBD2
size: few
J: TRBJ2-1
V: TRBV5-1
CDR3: CASSIGLAVNNEQFF
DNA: TGCGCCAGCAGCATTGGACTAGCGGTAAACAATGAGCAGTTCTTC

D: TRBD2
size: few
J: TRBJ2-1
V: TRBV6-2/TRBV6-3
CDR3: CASSTSSGNEQFF
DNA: TGTGCCAGCAGTACCTCTAGCGGAAATGAGCAGTTCTTC

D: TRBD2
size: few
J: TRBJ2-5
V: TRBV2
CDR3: CASRVAGVPETQYF
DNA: TGTGCCAGCAGGGTAGCGGGAGTGCCGGAGACCCAGTACTTC

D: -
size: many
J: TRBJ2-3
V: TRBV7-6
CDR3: CASRGVNTQYF
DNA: TGTGCCAGCAGGGGCGTAAATACGCAGTATTTT

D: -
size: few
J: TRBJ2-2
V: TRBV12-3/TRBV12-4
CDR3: CASSRLPGTYTGELFF
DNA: TGTGCCAGCAGTCGTCTTCCCGGGACTTACACCGGGGAGCTGTTTTTT

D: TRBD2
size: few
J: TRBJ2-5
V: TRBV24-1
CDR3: CATSDLGLADQETQYF
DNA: TGTGCCACCAGTGATTTGGGACTAGCGGATCAAGAGACCCAGTACTTC

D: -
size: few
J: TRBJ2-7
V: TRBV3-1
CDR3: CASSPLGDMSYEQYF
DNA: TGTGCCAGCAGTCCACTTGGGGACATGTCCTACGAGCAGTACTTC

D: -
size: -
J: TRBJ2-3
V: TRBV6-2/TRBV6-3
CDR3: CASSAADTQYF
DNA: TGTGCCAGCAGTGCCGCAGATACGCAGTATTTT

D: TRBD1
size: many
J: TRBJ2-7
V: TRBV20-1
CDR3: CSARGGRGFITYEQYF
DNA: TGCAGTGCCCGCGGTGGCAGGGGGTTCATAACCTACGAGCAGTACTTC

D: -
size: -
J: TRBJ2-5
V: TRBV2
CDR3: CASSVGLLGFETQYF
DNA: TGTGCCAGCAGTGTGGGGCTCCTGGGTTTTGAGACCCAGTACTTC

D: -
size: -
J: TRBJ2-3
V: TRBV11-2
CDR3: CASSLLGGGSDTQYF
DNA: TGTGCCAGCAGCTTACTCGGGGGAGGTTCAGATACGCAGTATTTT

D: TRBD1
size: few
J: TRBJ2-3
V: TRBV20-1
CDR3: CSARGYRDREDTQYF
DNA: TGCAGTGCTAGAGGCTACCGGGACAGGGAAGATACGCAGTATTTT